The TCR beta chain described here comes from a study of blood T cell repertoires in COVID-19. Profiled with immunoSEQ multiplex PCR; TCRdb holds only in-frame clones, not every one. Among about 92,000 clones listed, around 90% were seen once. This clonotype originated in a human donor with active COVID-19. The donor label of this sample is uncertain. The sample consisted of peripheral blood.

The CDR3 is CASSDTVPNEKLFF. CDR3 DNA: TGTGCCAGCAGTGACACAGTCCCTAATGAAAAACTGTTTTTT. V is TRBV2 and J is TRBJ1-4; no definite D call. CDR3 size: 14 residues. Trimming pared 3 bases from V and 3 bases from J, leaving 8 bases between. Per germline, CDR1 SNHLY and CDR2 FYNNEI.